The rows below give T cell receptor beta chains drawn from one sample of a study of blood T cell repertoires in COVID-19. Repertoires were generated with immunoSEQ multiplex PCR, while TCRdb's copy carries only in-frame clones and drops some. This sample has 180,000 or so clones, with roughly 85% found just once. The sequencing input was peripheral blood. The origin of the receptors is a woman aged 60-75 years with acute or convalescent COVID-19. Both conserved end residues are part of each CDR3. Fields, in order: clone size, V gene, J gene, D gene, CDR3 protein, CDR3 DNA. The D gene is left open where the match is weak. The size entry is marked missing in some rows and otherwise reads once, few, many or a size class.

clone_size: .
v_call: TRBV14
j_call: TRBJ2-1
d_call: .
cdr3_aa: CASSTQGYNEQFF
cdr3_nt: TGTGCCAGCAGCACCCAGGGTTACAATGAGCAGTTCTTC

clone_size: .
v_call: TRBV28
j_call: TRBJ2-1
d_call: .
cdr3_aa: CASSLSDWTAGQFF
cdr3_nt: TGTGCCAGCAGTCTCTCAGACTGGACTGCAGGGCAGTTCTTC

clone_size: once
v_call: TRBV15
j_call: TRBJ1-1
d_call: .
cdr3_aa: CATSREAGNEAFF
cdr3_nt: TGTGCCACCAGCAGAGAAGCAGGGAATGAAGCTTTCTTT

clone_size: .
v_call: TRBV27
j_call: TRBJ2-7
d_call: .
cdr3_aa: CASSPQAGEQYF
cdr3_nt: TGTGCCAGCTCCCCGCAAGCCGGCGAGCAGTACTTC

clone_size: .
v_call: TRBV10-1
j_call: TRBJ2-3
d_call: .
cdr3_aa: CASSEWSPTDTQYF
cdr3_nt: TGCGCCAGCAGTGAGTGGAGCCCCACAGATACGCAGTATTTT

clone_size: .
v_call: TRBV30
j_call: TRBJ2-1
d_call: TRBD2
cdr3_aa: CAWSGGTSGNGDEQFF
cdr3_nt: TGTGCCTGGAGTGGGGGGACTAGCGGGAATGGGGATGAGCAGTTCTTC

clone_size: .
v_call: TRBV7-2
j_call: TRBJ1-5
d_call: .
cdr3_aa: CASSLAGTVSNQPQHF
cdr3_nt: TGTGCCAGCAGCTTAGCAGGAACAGTTAGCAATCAGCCCCAGCATTTT

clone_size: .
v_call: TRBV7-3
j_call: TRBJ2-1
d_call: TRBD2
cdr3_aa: CASSPYGTSGSNEQFF
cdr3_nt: TGTGCCAGCAGCCCGTACGGGACTAGCGGGAGCAATGAGCAGTTCTTC

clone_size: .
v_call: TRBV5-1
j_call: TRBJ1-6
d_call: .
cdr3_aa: CASSAPTGENSPLHF
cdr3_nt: TGCGCCAGCAGCGCACCGACAGGCGAGAATTCACCCCTCCACTTT

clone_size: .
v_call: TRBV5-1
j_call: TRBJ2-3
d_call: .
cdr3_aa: CASSFDAGEDQYF
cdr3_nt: TGCGCCAGCAGCTTTGACGCAGGGGAAGATCAGTATTTT

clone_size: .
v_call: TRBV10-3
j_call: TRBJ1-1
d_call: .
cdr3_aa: CAISDKIGSTEAFF
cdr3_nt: TGTGCCATCAGTGATAAAATCGGGTCAACTGAAGCTTTCTTT

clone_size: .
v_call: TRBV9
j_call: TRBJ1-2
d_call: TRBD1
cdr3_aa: CASGGKGASGYTF
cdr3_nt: TGTGCCAGCGGGGGGAAGGGGGCGTCTGGCTACACCTTC

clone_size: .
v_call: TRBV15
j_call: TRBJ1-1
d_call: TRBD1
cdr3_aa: CATSRGQGQRGTEAFF
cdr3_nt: TGTGCCACCAGCAGAGGACAGGGGCAGAGAGGCACTGAAGCTTTCTTT

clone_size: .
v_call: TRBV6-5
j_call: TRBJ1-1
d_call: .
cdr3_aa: CASSYASMNTEAFF
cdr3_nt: TGTGCCAGCAGTTACGCAAGCATGAACACTGAAGCTTTCTTT

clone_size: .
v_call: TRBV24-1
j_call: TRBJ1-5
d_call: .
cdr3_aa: CATSEPGGGQPQHF
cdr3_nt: TGTGCCACCAGTGAACCGGGGGGCGGTCAGCCCCAGCATTTT

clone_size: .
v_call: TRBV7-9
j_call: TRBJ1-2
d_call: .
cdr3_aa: CASSPAENGYTF
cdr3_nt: TGTGCCAGCAGCCCCGCCGAGAATGGCTACACCTTC

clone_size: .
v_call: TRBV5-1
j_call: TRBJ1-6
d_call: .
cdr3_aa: CASSLMEAGASNSPLHF
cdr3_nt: TGCGCCAGCAGCTTGATGGAAGCAGGGGCGTCCAATTCACCCCTCCACTTT

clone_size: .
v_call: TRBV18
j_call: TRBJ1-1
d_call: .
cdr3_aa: CASSPLGATRNTEAFF
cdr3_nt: TGTGCCAGCTCACCCCTCGGGGCGACTAGGAACACTGAAGCTTTCTTT

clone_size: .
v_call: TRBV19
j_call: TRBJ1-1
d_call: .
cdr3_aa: CASRVGGTEAFF
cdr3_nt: TGTGCCAGTAGGGTAGGGGGAACTGAAGCTTTCTTT

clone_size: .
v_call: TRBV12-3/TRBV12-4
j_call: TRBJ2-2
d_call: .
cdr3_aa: CASRRDRAGELFF
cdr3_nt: TGTGCCAGCAGACGTGACAGAGCCGGGGAGCTGTTTTTT

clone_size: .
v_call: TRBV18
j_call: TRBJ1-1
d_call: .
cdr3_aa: CASSPPSVNTEAFF
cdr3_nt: TGTGCCAGCTCACCACCGTCGGTGAACACTGAAGCTTTCTTT

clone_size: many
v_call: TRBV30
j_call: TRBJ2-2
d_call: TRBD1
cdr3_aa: CAYRGSTGELFF
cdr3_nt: TGTGCCTACAGGGGCAGCACCGGGGAGCTGTTTTTT

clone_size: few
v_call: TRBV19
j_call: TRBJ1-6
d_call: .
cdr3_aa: CASSKEVDNSPLHF
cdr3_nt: TGTGCCAGTAGTAAGGAGGTGGATAATTCACCCCTCCACTTT

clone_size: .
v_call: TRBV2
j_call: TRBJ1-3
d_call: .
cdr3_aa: CASSAPPSSRGNTIYF
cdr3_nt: TGTGCCAGCAGCGCCCCCCCTTCTTCGCGGGGAAACACCATATATTTT

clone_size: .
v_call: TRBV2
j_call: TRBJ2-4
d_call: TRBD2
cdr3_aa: CASGELAGGASAKNIQYF
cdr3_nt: TGTGCCAGCGGAGAGCTAGCGGGAGGCGCCTCAGCCAAAAACATTCAGTACTTC

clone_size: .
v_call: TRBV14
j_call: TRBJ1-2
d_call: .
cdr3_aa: CASSQTRSDYGYTF
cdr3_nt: TGTGCCAGCAGCCAAACGAGGTCCGACTATGGCTACACCTTC

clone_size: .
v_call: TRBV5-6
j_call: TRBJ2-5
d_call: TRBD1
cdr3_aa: CASSFWTGGIFETQYF
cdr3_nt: TGTGCCAGCAGCTTCTGGACAGGGGGTATTTTTGAGACCCAGTACTTC

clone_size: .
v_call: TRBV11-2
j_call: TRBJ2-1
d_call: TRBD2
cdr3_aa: CASSPKAGSSYNEQFF
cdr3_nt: TGTGCCAGCAGCCCCAAAGCGGGATCCTCCTACAATGAGCAGTTCTTC

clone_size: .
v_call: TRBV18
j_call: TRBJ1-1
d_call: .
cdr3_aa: CASSPIGTGRLIGNTEAFF
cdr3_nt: TGTGCCAGCTCACCCATAGGTACAGGGAGATTAATTGGTAACACTGAAGCTTTCTTT

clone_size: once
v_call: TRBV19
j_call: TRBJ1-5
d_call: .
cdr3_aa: CASSISGGAQPQHF
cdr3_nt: TGTGCCAGTAGTATTTCGGGGGGCGCTCAGCCCCAGCATTTT

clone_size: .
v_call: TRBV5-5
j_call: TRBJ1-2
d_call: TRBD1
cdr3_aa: CASSLGGTALAF
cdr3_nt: TGTGCCAGCAGCTTGGGCGGGACAGCGCTTGCCTTC

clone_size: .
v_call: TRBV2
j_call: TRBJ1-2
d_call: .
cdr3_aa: CASSLWEGPYGYTF
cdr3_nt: TGTGCCAGCAGTTTGTGGGAGGGCCCCTATGGCTACACCTTC